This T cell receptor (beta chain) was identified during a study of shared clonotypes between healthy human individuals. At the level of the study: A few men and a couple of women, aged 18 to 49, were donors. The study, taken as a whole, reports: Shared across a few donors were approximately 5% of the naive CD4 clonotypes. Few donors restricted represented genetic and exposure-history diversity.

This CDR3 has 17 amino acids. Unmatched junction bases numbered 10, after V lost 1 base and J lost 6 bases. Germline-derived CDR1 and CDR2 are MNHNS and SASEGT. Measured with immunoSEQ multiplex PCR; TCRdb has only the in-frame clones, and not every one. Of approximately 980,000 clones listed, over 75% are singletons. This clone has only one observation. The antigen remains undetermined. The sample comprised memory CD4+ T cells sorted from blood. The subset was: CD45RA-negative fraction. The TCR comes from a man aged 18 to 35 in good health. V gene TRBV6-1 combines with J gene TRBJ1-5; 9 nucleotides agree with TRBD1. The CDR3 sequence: CASSEGTGVGVGQPQHF. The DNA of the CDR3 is TGTGCCAGCAGTGAAGGGACAGGGGTCGGGGTTGGTCAGCCCCAGCATTTT.